Sequencing of this T cell receptor beta chain was carried out in a study of T cells in women clearing cervical HPV infection (dated by TCRdb to the late 2010s). Context from the whole study: The cases were 20 to 30 women with histologically confirmed HPV16-related CIN3 or worse, and 2 of those women had invasive cancers. The parent cohort enrolled 10,000 or so women aged 18 or older in Guanacaste, Costa Rica, during about 1992 to 1995 and followed them for six to eight years. The roughly 25 controls were women who cleared a single incident HPV16 infection within 12 months without developing precancer or cancer. For cases, the median interval between lesion detection and blood sampling was around 150 days, with an interquartile range of roughly 85 to 220 days. Blood from cases was drawn at the visit where the lesion was first identified, while blood from controls was drawn once the infection was no longer detected. Quality controls consisted of five blinded duplicates per group, for a total of some 60 samples made up of around 50 participants and around ten replicates. This exploratory proof-of-principle case-control study, nested within the Guanacaste HPV Natural History Study in Costa Rica, compared TCR repertoires among women with different cervical HPV16 outcomes. Cases had a median age of around 32 years compared with under 40 for controls, and baseline characteristics showed no significant differences between the groups. Cases and controls were matched on year of sample collection and on age within five years. Since HLA typing was available for only a few women, HLA type could not be ruled out as a confounder.

Summary of the overall study and its limitations: Random forest classifiers combining richness and V gene abundances distinguished cases from controls with an estimated AUC of approximately 0.8. Significantly higher TCR repertoire richness was observed in CIN3+ cases than in controls across sequencing depths, whereas no difference in evenness was found. Because the number of T cells in each sample was unknown, differences in richness could reflect differing T-cell content rather than repertoire biology. Lower TRBV6-7 relative abundance was observed in cases than in controls (roughly 0.11% versus 0.16%; Bonferroni P = 0.0008). The cross-sectional design could not show whether the associations came before the infection or were a result of it, and neither effector/memory subsets nor HPV-specific T cells were isolated.

The germline V gene specifies SGHRS as CDR1 and YFSETQ as CDR2. Including cysteine and phenylalanine, the CDR3 has 12 amino acids. Shown are 27 bases from within the CDR3, in frame from base 1. Every participant had a single incident cervical HPV16 infection, and prevalent HPV16 infections were excluded. Cervical HPV DNA was detected by MY09/MY11 PCR and genotyped by dot-blot hybridization. Fifteen mL of heparinized blood was centrifuged, after which the buffy coat was aliquoted, frozen at -30 degrees C, and then stored at -80 degrees C. QIAGEN kits were used to extract genomic DNA from the buffy coat specimens. TCR beta CDR3 regions were amplified by multiplex PCR from an average of approximately 1.3 ug genomic DNA per sample using the immunoSEQ assay. Primer bias was corrected in the assay by using a complete synthetic TCR repertoire to establish an amplification baseline. The amplicons were sequenced using the Illumina platform. As for how the authors treated the data: Sequence errors were corrected by clustering with frequency ratios and a modified nearest-neighbor algorithm, and the sequences were then analyzed in the immunoSEQ Analyzer using IMGT gene definitions. At each rarefaction depth, TCR richness and evenness were averaged across 20 rarefaction repeats, and any sample with fewer sequences than the depth was left out. V, D and J gene relative abundances were compared between groups with Wilcoxon rank sum tests, applying FDR correction. For the blinded duplicates, the intraclass correlation was 95% to 96% for TCR richness and averaged 76.4% across about 66 gene segments. TCRdb stores this immuneACCESS table with in-frame sequences only. Part of the clones is absent; in the studies checked, under half of the shortfall reflects unresolved V genes, and no reason is known for the rest. V, J and clone size are those of that table, while D and trimming were read from the DNA. The table kept for this sample lists under 50,000 clones. The ten largest clones capture around 5.8% of the sample.

About this clone: Its recognized antigen is unknown. The CDR3 extends 3 residues past the end of the read, so its final part is completed from the germline J gene.

Sequenced input: blood buffy coat. Recombination connected TRBV5-1 to TRBJ2-3; too little of a D gene remains to name it. This receptor was identified in a woman between 18 and 70 years old with a cervical HPV16 infection that either progressed to CIN3+ or cleared (not recorded which). The sequenced CDR3 bases are TGCGCCAGCAGGGGCGCACAAGAGACG. Its translation is CASRGAQET. The whole CDR3 region reads CASRGAQETQYF.